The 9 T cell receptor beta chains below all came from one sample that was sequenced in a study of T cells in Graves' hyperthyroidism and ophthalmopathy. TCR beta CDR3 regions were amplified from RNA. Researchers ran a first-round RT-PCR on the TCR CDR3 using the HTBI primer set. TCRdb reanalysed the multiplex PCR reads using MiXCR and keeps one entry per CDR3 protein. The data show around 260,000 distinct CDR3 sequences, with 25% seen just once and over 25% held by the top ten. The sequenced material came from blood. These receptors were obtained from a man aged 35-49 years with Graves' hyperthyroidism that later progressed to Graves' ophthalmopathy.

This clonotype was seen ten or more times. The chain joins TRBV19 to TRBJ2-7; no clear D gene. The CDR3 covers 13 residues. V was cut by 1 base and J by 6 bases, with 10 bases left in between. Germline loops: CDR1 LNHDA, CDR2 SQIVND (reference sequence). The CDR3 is CASSIALTSEQYF. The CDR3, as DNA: TGTGCCAGTAGTATAGCCCTCACCTCCGAGCAGTACTTC. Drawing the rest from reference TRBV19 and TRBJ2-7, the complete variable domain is DGGITQSPKYLFRKEGQNVTLSCEQNLNHDAMYWYRQDPGQGLRLIYYSQIVNDFQKGDIAEGYSVSREKKESFPLTVTSAQKNPTAFYLCASSIALTSEQYFGPGTRLTVT.

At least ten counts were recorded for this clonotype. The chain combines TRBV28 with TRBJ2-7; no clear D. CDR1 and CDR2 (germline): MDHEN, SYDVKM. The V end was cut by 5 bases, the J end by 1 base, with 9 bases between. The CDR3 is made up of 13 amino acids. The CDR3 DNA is TGTGCCAGCAGTGAGGTAGGATCCTACGAGCAGTACTTC. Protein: CASSEVGSYEQYF. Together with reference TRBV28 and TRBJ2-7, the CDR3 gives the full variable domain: DVKVTQSSRYLVKRTGEKVFLECVQDMDHENMFWYRQDPGLGLRLIYFSYDVKMKEKGDIPEGYSVSREKKERFSLILESASTNQTSMYLCASSEVGSYEQYFGPGTRLTVT.

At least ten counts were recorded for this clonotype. The CDR3 coding sequence is TGTGCCAGCAGCTCGAGACTAGCGGGGGTCGAGACCCAGTACTTC. Translating gives CASSSRLAGVETQYF. The J gene is TRBJ2-5, the V gene TRBV11-2, with 12 bases matching TRBD2. The CDR3 spans 15 residues. Germline assignment: CDR1 SGHAT and CDR2 FQNNGV. Losses at the gene ends were 4 bases for V and 5 bases for J; bases not matched to a gene: 5.

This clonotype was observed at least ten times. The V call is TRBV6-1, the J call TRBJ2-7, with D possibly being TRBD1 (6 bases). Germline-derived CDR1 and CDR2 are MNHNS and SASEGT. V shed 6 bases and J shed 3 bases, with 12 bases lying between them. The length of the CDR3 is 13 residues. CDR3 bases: TGTGCCAGCAGGGCCAGGGGATACTACGAGCAGTACTTC. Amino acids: CASRARGYYEQYF.

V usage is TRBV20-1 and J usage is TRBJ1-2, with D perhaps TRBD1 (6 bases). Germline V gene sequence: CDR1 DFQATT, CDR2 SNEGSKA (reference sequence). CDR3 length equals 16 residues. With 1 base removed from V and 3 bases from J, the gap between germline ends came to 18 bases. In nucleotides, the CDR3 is TGCAGTGCTAGAGCGACCCGACAGGCGCACTACTATGGCTACACCTTC. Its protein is CSARATRQAHYYGYTF.

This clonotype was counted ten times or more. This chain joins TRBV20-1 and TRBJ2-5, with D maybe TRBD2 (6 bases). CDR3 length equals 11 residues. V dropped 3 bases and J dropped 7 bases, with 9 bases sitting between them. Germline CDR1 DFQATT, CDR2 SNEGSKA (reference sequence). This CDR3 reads CSARVGGTQYF. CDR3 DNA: TGCAGTGCTAGGGTGGGAGGGACCCAGTACTTC.

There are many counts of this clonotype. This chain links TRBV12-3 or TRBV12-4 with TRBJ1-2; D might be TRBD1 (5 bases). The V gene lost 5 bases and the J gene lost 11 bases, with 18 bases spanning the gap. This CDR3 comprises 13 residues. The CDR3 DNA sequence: TGTGCCAGCAGTCCCGGCGGGGGGGTGTATTACACCTTC. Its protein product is CASSPGGGVYYTF.

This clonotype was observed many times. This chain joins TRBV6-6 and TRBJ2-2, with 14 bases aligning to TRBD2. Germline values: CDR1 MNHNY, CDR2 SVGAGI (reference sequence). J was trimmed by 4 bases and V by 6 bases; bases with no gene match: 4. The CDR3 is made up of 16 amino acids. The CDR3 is CASRGLAGVGTGELFF. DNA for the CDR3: TGTGCCAGCAGGGGACTAGCGGGAGTGGGCACCGGGGAGCTGTTTTTT.

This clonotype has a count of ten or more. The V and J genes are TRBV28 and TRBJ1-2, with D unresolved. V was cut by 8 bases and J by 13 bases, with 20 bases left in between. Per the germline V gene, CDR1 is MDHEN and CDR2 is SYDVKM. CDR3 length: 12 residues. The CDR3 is CASSSGNIIPTF. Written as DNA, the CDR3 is TGTGCCAGCTCAAGCGGCAATATTATTCCCACCTTC.